This T cell receptor beta chain was sequenced during a study of human T cells and chemical hapten exposure (dated by TCRdb to about 2021). With respect to the entire study: For sensitization, 2% DPC in acetone was applied to a 2 cm by 2 cm area of upper inner arm skin. Patients additionally received weekly therapeutic DPC doses to the scalp throughout the roughly 25-week study period. Blood samples were taken from patients before sensitization (week 0) and at 2, 6 and about 24 weeks after DPC sensitization. In alopecia patients, the study followed how the peripheral blood TCR repertoire changed in vivo over primary and secondary sensitization to diphenylcyclopropenone (DPC), a hapten. Alopecia areata with under or over 50% scalp involvement, alopecia totalis and alopecia universalis were represented in the patient cohort, which was mostly female. Patch testing was performed on the upper back with Finn chambers containing 0.01% DPC, and the patch tests were scored after 6 days according to International Contact Dermatitis Research Group standards. About 28 alopecia patients gave blood for TCR sequencing at one to four time points (pre-sensitization, 2, 6 and 24 weeks). Libraries were pooled for sequencing, and variation in per-sample TCR yields was attributed mainly to small differences in library volumes within the pool. What the research found in general, with its limitations: After repeated subsampling, changes were observed in the strength of the expansion versus patch-test correlation and in the threshold at which the correlation became significant. DPC sensitization did not change the number of TCRs with a frequency above 1 in 1000, and there was no evidence of changes in global repertoire structure. Compared with pre-sensitization or healthy control sets, expanded TCRs formed significantly more large CDR3 similarity clusters, which is consistent with antigen-driven responses. Patch test score correlated positively with the number of PT1 expanded TCRs, reaching significance at thresholds 8, 16 and 32 but not at 4. Because all patients had alopecia, a presumed autoimmune disease, the immune response of the patients might differ from that of healthy individuals.

What the time point label conveys for this sample: patch test 1, 2 weeks after DPC sensitization. Sample treatment or condition, as interpreted from the label and publication: therapeutic diphenylcyclopropenone sensitization with weekly scalp DPC. At every patch-test visit, the blood draw took place before the patch test was put on. Patients were considered eligible if aged 18 to 70, diagnosed with alopecia and deemed suitable for DPC therapy, and patients were excluded if pregnant. Total RNA was extracted from unfractionated whole blood collected in Tempus Blood RNA tubes. This clonotype has only a few counts. The specificity of this receptor is unknown. Base qualities are not at hand, and no much larger clone is one base apart. The method was RACE. Sequencing instrument: NextSeq 500. During library preparation, unique molecular identifiers were attached to individual cDNA molecules so that TCRs could be counted quantitatively and reproducibly. Each blood RNA sample was used to sequence both TCR alpha and TCR beta chains. In the authors' own workflow: Samples had a median of roughly 91,000 TCRs, with a range from roughly 23,224 to 700,000. The Decombinator software suite was used to annotate the V, J and CDR3 of the TCR reads. For PS versus PT1 abundance plots, all samples were subsampled to the same number of TCRs (28,000). TCRs were defined as expanded if absent before sensitization and observed at least eight times at the 2-week time point. Using fastp at Q25 and MiXCR, TCRdb reprocessed the public reads and kept productive beta chains. Each record represents a unique CDR3 protein, reported with the most common genes and DNA among its rows. TCRdb assigned the V and J calls; the authors' analysis was not used. The sample contains approximately 350,000 distinct CDR3 sequences, around 7% of them found a single time. The leading ten clones occupy 7.5% to 9% of the sample.

CDR1 DFQATT and CDR2 SNEGSKA are derived from the germline V gene (reference sequence). Trimming removed 0 bases from V and 0 bases from J, leaving 6 bases between the germline ends. Its CDR3 holds 13 amino acids, cysteine through phenylalanine. The CDR3 DNA has 39 bases and is translated from base 1. The V and J genes are TRBV20-1 and TRBJ2-7, with the identity of the D gene unclear. This sequence originates from a woman aged 18-29 years with alopecia areata. Some clones in this sample may be carry-over from other donors' samples. Sample: whole blood, taken in connection with sensitization to the hapten diphenylcyclopropenone (DPC). In nucleotides, the sequence is TGCAGTGCTAGAGATGGCAGCTCCTACGAGCAGTACTTC. Its protein reads: CSARDGSSYEQYF.